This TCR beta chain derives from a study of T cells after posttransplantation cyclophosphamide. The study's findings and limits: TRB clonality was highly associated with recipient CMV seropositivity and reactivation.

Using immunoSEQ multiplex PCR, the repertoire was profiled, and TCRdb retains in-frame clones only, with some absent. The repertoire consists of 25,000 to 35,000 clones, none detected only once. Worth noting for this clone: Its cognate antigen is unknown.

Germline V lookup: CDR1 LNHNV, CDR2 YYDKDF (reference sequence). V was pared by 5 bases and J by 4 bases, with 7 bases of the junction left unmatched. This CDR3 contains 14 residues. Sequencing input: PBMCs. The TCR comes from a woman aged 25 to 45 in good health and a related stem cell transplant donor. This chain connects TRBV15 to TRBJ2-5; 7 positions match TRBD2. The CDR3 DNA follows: TGTGCCACCAGCTCCGGACTAGTCGCAGAGACCCAGTACTTC. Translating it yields CATSSGLVAETQYF.